This is a list of T cell receptor beta chains from one sample in a study of early T cells in non-severe SARS-CoV-2 infection. TCRdb re-derived calls from the 5' RACE reads in MiXCR, one entry per CDR3 protein. The sample carries approximately 46,000 distinct CDR3 sequences, about 9.3% recorded once. Sequenced sample: whole blood. Receptor source: an adult who was a healthcare worker with PCR-confirmed SARS-CoV-2 infection or an uninfected control (not recorded which). The CDR3 runs from the conserved cysteine through the conserved F or W. Fields, in order: CDR3 protein, V gene, J gene.

cdr3_aa: CASSLAPPDFSNNEQFF
v_call: TRBV12-3/TRBV12-4
j_call: TRBJ2-1

cdr3_aa: CATSDQYQETQYF
v_call: TRBV24-1
j_call: TRBJ2-5

cdr3_aa: CASSQDKRASGSSYNEQFF
v_call: TRBV4-1
j_call: TRBJ2-1

cdr3_aa: CASSLEGLAGARAGTDTQYF
v_call: TRBV5-4
j_call: TRBJ2-3

cdr3_aa: CASSQGLAGTDTQYF
v_call: TRBV4-1
j_call: TRBJ2-3

cdr3_aa: CASSSGQGTYEQYF
v_call: TRBV5-1
j_call: TRBJ2-7

cdr3_aa: CAISESRGANYGYTF
v_call: TRBV10-3
j_call: TRBJ1-2

cdr3_aa: CASSSYLTSVLAKNIQYF
v_call: TRBV27
j_call: TRBJ2-4

cdr3_aa: CASSSPAGGETQYF
v_call: TRBV7-2
j_call: TRBJ2-5

cdr3_aa: CASSPGGSGRRELFF
v_call: TRBV27
j_call: TRBJ2-2

cdr3_aa: CASSYLNTGELFF
v_call: TRBV11-2
j_call: TRBJ2-2

cdr3_aa: CASSLLTGRLFF
v_call: TRBV28
j_call: TRBJ1-4

cdr3_aa: CASSYTGSQETQYF
v_call: TRBV6-2/TRBV6-3
j_call: TRBJ2-5

cdr3_aa: CAISSTGGTNTGELFF
v_call: TRBV10-3
j_call: TRBJ2-2

cdr3_aa: CASSLNPTGRETQYF
v_call: TRBV28
j_call: TRBJ2-5

cdr3_aa: CATSDSVASGNTIYF
v_call: TRBV24-1
j_call: TRBJ1-3

cdr3_aa: CASSSPVGGGYEQYF
v_call: TRBV6-5
j_call: TRBJ2-7

cdr3_aa: CASTEAYSNQPQHF
v_call: TRBV19
j_call: TRBJ1-5

cdr3_aa: CASSLVRLAGGKAKNIQYF
v_call: TRBV7-2
j_call: TRBJ2-4

cdr3_aa: CASSQVTGDSNQPQHF
v_call: TRBV4-2
j_call: TRBJ1-5

cdr3_aa: CASSSTSGQETQYF
v_call: TRBV12-3/TRBV12-4
j_call: TRBJ2-5

cdr3_aa: CASSFREGSYNEQFF
v_call: TRBV11-2
j_call: TRBJ2-1

cdr3_aa: CSARERKGPSQNTEAFF
v_call: TRBV20-1
j_call: TRBJ1-1

cdr3_aa: CASSNRGSLNNEQFF
v_call: TRBV19
j_call: TRBJ2-1

cdr3_aa: CASSLGRARDTQYF
v_call: TRBV7-8
j_call: TRBJ2-3

cdr3_aa: CATKAGLAGGPFGELFF
v_call: TRBV10-3
j_call: TRBJ2-2

cdr3_aa: CASSLGATPNSPLHF
v_call: TRBV5-4
j_call: TRBJ1-6

cdr3_aa: CASRSGRAVGEQFF
v_call: TRBV27
j_call: TRBJ2-1